A single sample gave rise to the 19 T cell receptor beta chains below, sequenced in a study of spatial heterogeneity in lung cancer. Time point given: sample taken at primary tumor resection. Antigens for these TCRs are unknown. TCRdb passed the 5' RACE reads through MiXCR, listing each CDR3 protein once. This sample has 25,000 to 30,000 distinct CDR3 sequences, with under 8.5% found just once. General study results and limits: For expanded intratumoral alpha and beta TCRs, counts tracked tumor mutation counts.

The source was lung tumor tissue, collected at surgery. The receptors derive from a male donor with early-stage non-small cell lung cancer.

Ten or more counts support this clonotype. The chain uses TRBV20-1 and TRBJ2-7, with 9 bases lining up with TRBD1. The CDR3 loop spans 14 amino acids. Germline lookup yields CDR1 DFQATT and CDR2 SNEGSKA (reference sequence). After removal of 2 bases from V and 11 bases from J, the junction contained 13 bases not matched to a gene. The CDR3 here is CSARHGTGLSKEYF. The CDR3 DNA follows: TGCAGTGCTAGACACGGGACAGGGCTTTCAAAGGAGTACTTC.

This clonotype was recorded only once. V is TRBV7-8 and J is TRBJ2-3; no firm D call. Looked up from germline, CDR1 is SGHVS and CDR2 is FQNEAQ. Trimming left V 2 bases short and J 2 bases short, with 5 bases between. There are 13 residues in the CDR3. The CDR3 nucleotides read TGTGCCAGCAGCTTATCCCACACAGATACGCAGTATTTT. Its protein product is CASSLSHTDTQYF.

This clonotype was found a few times. The rearrangement joins TRBV6-1 to TRBJ2-3; D not certain. The CDR3 spans 12 residues. Trimming shortened V by 11 bases and J by 10 bases, and 19 bases separated the two germline ends. Germline lookup yields CDR1 MNHNS and CDR2 SASEGT. CDR3 protein: CASFSPGLSQYF. In DNA, the CDR3 is TGTGCCTCTTTCTCCCCCGGGCTATCGCAGTATTTT.

This clonotype was detected only a few times. The chain uses TRBV28 and TRBJ2-1, with D perhaps matching TRBD1 or TRBD2 (6 bases each). The CDR3 totals 15 residues. Deletions cut 5 bases from V and 9 bases from J, with 20 bases between. Germline CDR1 and CDR2: MDHEN and SYDVKM. The CDR3 sequence is CASSVSGPGDFEQFF. The CDR3 nucleotides read TGTGCCAGCAGTGTATCGGGACCAGGGGACTTTGAGCAGTTCTTC. Based on the CDR3 plus reference TRBV28 and TRBJ2-1, the full variable domain is DVKVTQSSRYLVKRTGEKVFLECVQDMDHENMFWYRQDPGLGLRLIYFSYDVKMKEKGDIPEGYSVSREKKERFSLILESASTNQTSMYLCASSVSGPGDFEQFFGPGTRLTVL.

This clonotype was seen at least ten times. The chain has TRBV6-4 and TRBJ1-1, with D maybe TRBD1 (5 bases). Germline V CDR1 and CDR2: MRHNA, SNTAGT. CDR3 length: 14 residues. V lost 3 bases, J lost 3 bases, and 11 bases lay in between. The CDR3 reads CASSEEPRDTEAFF. The CDR3 coding sequence is TGTGCCAGCAGTGAAGAACCCAGGGACACTGAAGCTTTCTTT.

In its sample, this clonotype was seen many times. This chain joins TRBV2 and TRBJ1-1; D is unresolved. The V gene lost 1 base and the J gene lost 1 base, with 4 bases spanning the gap. The CDR3 length is 13 residues. Germline CDR1 SNHLY, CDR2 FYNNEI. The DNA of the CDR3 is TGTGCCAGCAGTGAAGGGAGGAACACTGAAGCTTTCTTT. It is translated as CASSEGRNTEAFF.

This clonotype was seen ten or more times. This chain links TRBV20-1 with TRBJ2-7; no firm D call. The germline V and J ends were trimmed by 1 base and 6 bases, with 22 bases remaining between them. Germline values: CDR1 DFQATT, CDR2 SNEGSKA (reference sequence). The CDR3 sequence is 16 residues long. DNA for the CDR3: TGCAGTGCTAGAGGCAGGAAAATCGTCACTACTGGCGAGCAGTACTTC. Translation gives CSARGRKIVTTGEQYF.

A few counts support this clonotype. The genes are TRBV7-9 and TRBJ2-3; 7 bases align to TRBD2. The germline CDR1 and CDR2 sequences are SEHNR and FQNEAQ (reference sequence). The CDR3 covers 15 residues. The V gene end was trimmed by 7 bases and the J gene end by 2 bases; junction bases not matched to a gene: 9. As DNA, the CDR3 is TGTGCCAGCACCTACGGCGGGGGTATCACAGATACGCAGTATTTT. Its protein product is CASTYGGGITDTQYF.

The V gene is TRBV28, the J gene TRBJ2-7; TRBD1 aligns across 8 bases. The CDR3 runs 14 residues. V shed 5 bases, J shed 5 bases, and the junction held 8 bases outside the gene matches. Germline V gene sequence: CDR1 MDHEN, CDR2 SYDVKM. CDR3 sequence: CASSLLDRVDEQYF. CDR3 coding DNA: TGTGCCAGCAGTCTGTTGGACAGGGTGGACGAGCAGTACTTC. The variable domain in full, completed from reference TRBV28 and TRBJ2-7, reads DVKVTQSSRYLVKRTGEKVFLECVQDMDHENMFWYRQDPGLGLRLIYFSYDVKMKEKGDIPEGYSVSREKKERFSLILESASTNQTSMYLCASSLLDRVDEQYFGPGTRLTVT.

CDR3 sequence reads: CASLTGRFNTGELFF. CDR3 coding DNA: TGTGCCAGCCTGACAGGGCGATTTAACACCGGGGAGCTGTTTTTT. This rearrangement joins TRBV6-2 or TRBV6-3 to TRBJ2-2; 7 nucleotides line up with TRBD1. V was clipped by 8 bases and J by 2 bases; unmatched bases: 8. The CDR3 runs to 15 residues. CDR1 and CDR2 from the germline V gene are MNHEY and SVGEGT.

This clonotype was observed many times. The V and J genes are TRBV5-1 and TRBJ2-7; a weak D match, TRBD1 (5 bases). Trimming cost V 0 bases and J 6 bases, with 13 bases left between them. Germline V gives CDR1 SGHRS, CDR2 YFSETQ. CDR3 size: 14 residues. The CDR3, as DNA: TGCGCCAGCAGCTTGGCTTGGCAGGGCGGCGAGCAGTACTTC. This translates into CASSLAWQGGEQYF.

This clonotype was seen a few times. The CDR3 DNA sequence: TGCAGTGCTAGAGGACTAGGTACAGATACGCAGTATTTT. Its translation is CSARGLGTDTQYF. The rearrangement links TRBV20-1 to TRBJ2-3; a weak D match, TRBD2 (6 bases). Germline V gene sequence: CDR1 DFQATT, CDR2 SNEGSKA (reference sequence). V lost 1 base, J lost 3 bases, and 8 bases lay in between. CDR3 length equals 13 residues.

The DNA of the CDR3 is TGTGCCAGCAGCTTCGACCGGCGCACAGATACGCAGTATTTT. Protein product: CASSFDRRTDTQYF. This chain joins TRBV7-2 and TRBJ2-3; no reliable D call. V lost 3 bases and J 1 base, leaving 8 bases between the germline ends. From germline, CDR1 is SGHTA and CDR2 FQGNSA. The CDR3 sequence is 14 residues long. Based on the CDR3 plus reference TRBV7-2 and TRBJ2-3, the full variable domain is GAGVSQSPSNKVTEKGKDVELRCDPISGHTALYWYRQSLGQGLEFLIYFQGNSAPDKSGLPSDRFSAERTGGSVSTLTIQRTQQEDSAVYLCASSFDRRTDTQYFGPGTRLTVL.

This clonotype was recorded many times. The V and J genes are TRBV7-2 and TRBJ1-1; D gene uncertain. The CDR3 loop spans 17 amino acids. Deletions cut 3 bases from V and 0 bases from J, with 17 bases between. Germline CDR1 and CDR2: SGHTA and FQGNSA. The CDR3 DNA reads as TGTGCCAGCAGCTTCTTATCTCTTGGGATTATGAACACTGAAGCTTTCTTT. It translates to CASSFLSLGIMNTEAFF.

In this sample, this clonotype turned up many times. CDR3 sequence (DNA): TGCGCCAGCAGTCCCGGGCGCTCCGGGCACGCGGATACGCAGTATTTT. Residues: CASSPGRSGHADTQYF. This chain connects TRBV5-1 to TRBJ2-3, with D unclear. Trimming shortened V by 5 bases and J by 6 bases, and 22 bases separated the two germline ends. The CDR3 extends over 16 amino acids. Per germline, CDR1 SGHRS and CDR2 YFSETQ.

V usage is TRBV29-1 and J usage is TRBJ1-1; D remains ambiguous. The V and J ends lost 4 bases and 5 bases respectively, with 14 bases between them. The CDR3 totals 13 residues. The germline V gene encodes CDR1 SQVTM and CDR2 ANQGSEA. The CDR3 protein is CSVAYSKGTEAFF. CDR3 bases: TGCAGCGTTGCTTACAGTAAGGGAACTGAAGCTTTCTTT.

The chain joins TRBV29-1 to TRBJ1-2; no clear D. The CDR3 is 14 amino acids. V was cut by 1 base and J by 2 bases, with 11 bases left in between. Germline V CDR1 and CDR2: SQVTM, ANQGSEA. The CDR3 loop is CSVEAGRRNYGYTF. The CDR3 DNA reads TGCAGCGTTGAAGCGGGCAGAAGAAACTATGGCTACACCTTC.

Ten or more counts support this clonotype. V and J are TRBV6-1 and TRBJ1-5; TRBD1 might be the D (6 bases). The CDR3 consists of 15 residues. V lost 6 bases and J lost 1, with 13 bases in between. Looked up from germline, CDR1 is MNHNS and CDR2 is SASEGT. The CDR3: CASRTQGMSNQPQHF. The CDR3 nucleotides are TGTGCCAGCAGAACCCAGGGGATGAGCAATCAGCCCCAGCATTTT.

This clonotype was recorded a few times. The chain recombines TRBV3-1 with TRBJ2-1; D might be TRBD2 (5 bases). The CDR3 has 13 residues. Germline-derived CDR1 and CDR2 are LGHDT and YNNKEL (reference sequence). The V end lost 1 base, the J end lost 7 bases, and 8 bases lay between the germline ends. CDR3 in DNA: TGTGCCAGCAGCCAAGTAGGAGGAAATGAGCAGTTCTTC. Amino acids: CASSQVGGNEQFF.